Listed below are T cell receptor beta chains from one sample, sequenced in a study of blood T cells in healthy people across ages. TCRdb fed the 5' RACE reads into MiXCR, producing one record per CDR3 protein. Here the sample spans over a million distinct CDR3 sequences, 59% being singletons. Sequencing used blood. Every receptor here comes from a young man in good health. CDR3s include the opening cysteine and the closing phenylalanine or tryptophan. Fields, in order: V gene, clone size, D gene, J gene, CDR3 protein, CDR3 DNA. A D gene is named only where the DNA matches it firmly. Size values are once, few and many counts, or a class for expanded clones, and some rows have none.

TRBV7-9,-,-,TRBJ1-2,CASSLVGPGYGYTF,TGTGCCAGCAGCTTAGTAGGGCCGGGCTATGGCTACACCTTC
TRBV10-3,once,-,TRBJ1-1,CAIRAANTEAFF,TGTGCCATCCGGGCAGCGAACACTGAAGCTTTCTTT
TRBV20-1,-,TRBD2,TRBJ2-3,CSASASLGGGTTDTQYF,TGCAGTGCTAGCGCTTCCTTGGGCGGGGGGACCACAGATACGCAGTATTTT
TRBV12-3/TRBV12-4,-,-,TRBJ1-3,CASSFSAWGSGNTIYF,TGTGCCAGCAGTTTTTCGGCGTGGGGCTCTGGAAACACCATATATTTT
TRBV20-1,-,-,TRBJ2-7,CSTRGPYEQYF,TGCAGTACTCGGGGCCCCTACGAGCAGTACTTC
TRBV2,-,TRBD2,TRBJ2-3,CACRLAASTDTQYF,TGTGCCTGCAGACTAGCGGCTAGCACAGATACGCAGTATTTT
TRBV4-2,-,-,TRBJ1-2,CASSQDMAPLGYTF,TGTGCCAGCAGCCAAGACATGGCCCCTCTTGGCTACACCTTC
TRBV6-7,-,-,TRBJ2-6,CASWGRDYGVSYSGANVLTF,TGTGCCAGCTGGGGCAGGGATTATGGGGTATCCTACTCTGGGGCCAACGTCCTGACTTTC
TRBV12-3/TRBV12-4,-,-,TRBJ1-4,CASRTSRVLGEKLFF,TGTGCCAGCAGGACCTCACGGGTTCTTGGGGAAAAACTGTTTTTT
TRBV4-3,-,-,TRBJ2-3,CASSQETGPDTQYF,TGCGCCAGCAGCCAAGAAACGGGACCGGATACGCAGTATTTT
TRBV5-6,-,-,TRBJ2-7,CASSLWGYDEQYF,TGTGCCAGCAGCCTTTGGGGGTACGACGAGCAGTACTTC
TRBV6-5,-,-,TRBJ2-7,CASSAYAGQSYEQYF,TGTGCCAGCAGTGCCTATGCGGGACAGTCCTACGAGCAGTACTTC
TRBV7-2,-,-,TRBJ1-6,CASSRIGAATVNSPLHF,TGTGCCAGCAGCCGGATAGGTGCCGCGACTGTTAATTCACCCCTCCACTTT
TRBV2,-,-,TRBJ1-1,CASRVTRGNTEAFF,TGTGCCAGCAGGGTAACCAGGGGGAACACTGAAGCTTTCTTT
TRBV27,-,-,TRBJ2-1,CASSLYWTTYNEQFF,TGTGCCAGCAGTTTATACTGGACAACTTACAATGAGCAGTTCTTC
TRBV6-2/TRBV6-3,-,-,TRBJ2-3,CASSYPEAADTQYF,TGTGCCAGCAGTTACCCGGAGGCGGCAGATACGCAGTATTTT
TRBV2,-,-,TRBJ2-2,CASSGLRRRNTGELFF,TGTGCCAGCAGTGGGTTAAGGCGGAGGAACACCGGGGAGCTGTTTTTT
TRBV2,-,TRBD2,TRBJ2-3,CASNSGIDTQYF,TGTGCCAGCAACAGCGGGATAGATACGCAGTATTTT
TRBV7-4,once,-,TRBJ1-6,CASSLGDYTALFPLLPLHF,TGTGCCAGCAGCTTAGGGGACTATACAGCCCTTTTCCCTTTATTACCCCTCCACTTT
TRBV11-2,-,TRBD1,TRBJ2-5,CASSLGTTGGRETQYF,TGTGCCAGCAGCTTAGGGACCACAGGGGGCCGAGAGACCCAGTACTTC
TRBV18,-,-,TRBJ1-4,CASSPLTRVGTNEKLFF,TGTGCCAGCTCACCACTGACGCGGGTCGGGACTAATGAAAAATTGTTTTTT
TRBV2,few,TRBD1,TRBJ2-1,CASTLLGQGEMDEQFF,TGTGCCAGCACTCTCCTCGGACAGGGGGAGATGGATGAGCAGTTCTTC
TRBV7-9,-,-,TRBJ2-3,CASSPFRIDTQYF,TGTGCCAGCAGCCCATTTCGGATAGATACGCAGTATTTT
TRBV30,-,TRBD1,TRBJ1-5,CAWSSGQGPQPQHF,TGTGCCTGGAGTTCAGGACAGGGACCTCAGCCCCAGCATTTT
TRBV4-1,few,TRBD2,TRBJ2-3,CASSLPGGAMDTQYF,TGCGCCAGCAGCCTCCCGGGGGGGGCTATGGATACGCAGTATTTT
TRBV6-5,-,-,TRBJ1-1,CASSHHSGRMTEAFF,TGTGCCAGCAGTCATCACAGTGGCCGGATGACTGAAGCTTTCTTT
TRBV18,-,-,TRBJ2-6,CASSPEGNGANVLTF,TGTGCCAGCTCACCAGAGGGTAATGGGGCCAACGTCCTGACTTTC